This T cell receptor beta chain was profiled in a study of neoadjuvant anti-PD-1 for oral cavity cancer. General observations from the study: Non-responders to neoadjuvant nivolumab had significantly more clonal PBMC T cells than responders.

Most PBMC samples had 480 ng input DNA in six replicates. The method was immunoSEQ multiplex PCR; TCRdb's version includes in-frame clones alone and lacks a portion of them. The sample carries about 14,000 clones, over 70% recorded once. On this clone: Its specificity is unknown.

V was clipped by 6 bases and J by 5 bases; unmatched bases: 9. The V gene's germline CDR1 is MNHEY and CDR2 SMNVEV (reference sequence). This CDR3 has 16 amino acids. The source of this sequence is a person between 40 and 80 years old with oral cavity squamous cell carcinoma. The rearrangement uses TRBV27 and TRBJ2-2; 10 positions match TRBD1. The starting material was PBMCs, obtained before nivolumab (anti-PD-1) treatment. The CDR3 here is CASSRQTGGGTGELFF. For the CDR3, the DNA is TGTGCCAGCAGCCGCCAGACAGGGGGCGGGACCGGGGAGCTGTTTTTT.